These 13 T cell receptor beta chains were sequenced from one sample in a study of blood T cells in healthy people across ages (dated by TCRdb to the mid-2010s). The library was made by 5' RACE. TCRdb records Illumina HiSeq 2500 as the sequencer. The second PCR ran for about 6 to 12 cycles and used a J-beta primer mix along with a sample-barcoded 5' primer. Through fastp at Q25 and MiXCR, TCRdb rebuilt clones from the public reads, retaining in-frame beta chains. Rows are combined by CDR3 protein, so each entry shows the most common genes and DNA. This sample comprises some 900,000 distinct CDR3 sequences, 40% to 60% of them detected only once. The ten largest make up around an eighth of the sample. What was sequenced was blood. These receptor sequences come from a man aged 25-45 years in good health.

The chain is built from TRBV27 and TRBJ1-6; 7 bases are shared with TRBD1. Germline lookup yields CDR1 MNHEY and CDR2 SMNVEV (reference sequence). V shed 6 bases and J 14 bases; nucleotides not matched to a gene: 13. The CDR3 length is 14 residues. Here the CDR3 DNA reads TGTGCCAGCAGACCGGGACAGACGACGGGGACCCTCCACTTT. Its protein product is CASRPGQTTGTLHF.

This sequence joins TRBV7-2 and TRBJ1-1; weak D call: TRBD1 (5 bases). The CDR3 is made up of 15 amino acids. The germline V and J ends were trimmed by 4 bases and 1 base, with 13 bases remaining between them. CDR1 SGHTA and CDR2 FQGNSA come from the germline V gene. The CDR3 nucleotides are TGTGCCAGCAGCTCTCCTCGTCAGGGGAACACTGAAGCTTTCTTT. Protein: CASSSPRQGNTEAFF.

The V and J genes are TRBV6-2 or TRBV6-3 and TRBJ1-2; D is ambiguous. Trimming cost V 6 bases and J 3 bases, with 11 bases left between them. This CDR3 contains 13 residues. Germline loops: CDR1 MNHEY, CDR2 SVGEGT. The CDR3 nucleotides are TGTGCCAGCAGGACGAGAGTCGACTATGGCTACACCTTC. Translating it yields CASRTRVDYGYTF.

The V and J genes are TRBV11-3 and TRBJ2-6; D is unresolved. Germline CDR1 is SGHNT and CDR2 is YENEEA. This CDR3 is built from 16 residues. The germline V and J ends were trimmed by 7 bases and 0 bases, with 13 bases remaining between them. This chain's CDR3 is CASTSGRFSGANVLTF. CDR3 in DNA: TGTGCCAGCACCTCTGGACGGTTCTCTGGGGCCAACGTCCTGACTTTC. The whole variable domain, remainder taken from reference TRBV11-3 and TRBJ2-6, is EAGVVQSPRYKIIEKKQPVAFWCNPISGHNTLYWYLQNLGQGPELLIRYENEEAVDDSQLPKDRFSAERLKGVDSTLKIQPAELGDSAVYLCASTSGRFSGANVLTFGAGSRLTVL.

This clonotype was counted only a few times. V is TRBV20-1 and J is TRBJ2-7; 7 bases are shared with TRBD1. With V trimmed by 4 bases and J by 1 base, 1 base remained unmatched. The CDR3 has 12 residues. Germline values: CDR1 DFQATT, CDR2 SNEGSKA (reference sequence). The CDR3 nucleotides read TGCAGTGCTAAGGACAGGTCCTACGAGCAGTACTTC. Amino acid sequence: CSAKDRSYEQYF.

V gene TRBV30 combines with J gene TRBJ1-6; tentatively, D is TRBD1 (5 bases). Germline values: CDR1 GTSNPN, CDR2 SVGIG (reference sequence). This CDR3 has 14 amino acids. The V end was cut by 0 bases, the J end by 9 bases, with 12 bases between. The CDR3 region is CAWSVEAGGSPLHF. CDR3 DNA: TGTGCCTGGAGTGTAGAGGCGGGGGGTTCACCCCTCCACTTT. Full variable domain (missing parts from reference TRBV30 and TRBJ1-6): SQTIHQWPATLVQPVGSPLSLECTVEGTSNPNLYWYRQAAGRGLQLLFYSVGIGQISSEVPQNLSASRPQDRQFILSSKKLLLSDSGFYLCAWSVEAGGSPLHFGNGTRLTVT.

This clonotype was seen a few times. The V and J genes are TRBV2 and TRBJ2-5, with D tentatively TRBD2 (5 bases). V gave up 9 bases and J gave up 8 bases, with 19 bases separating them. The germline V gene encodes CDR1 SNHLY and CDR2 FYNNEI. This CDR3 spans 13 amino acids. This CDR3 reads CARGKGPGFTQYF. CDR3 in DNA: TGTGCCAGAGGAAAGGGCCCGGGGTTTACCCAGTACTTC.

This clonotype was detected only a few times. The chain is built from TRBV7-9 and TRBJ2-7; D unclear. V dropped 5 bases and J dropped 4 bases, with 15 bases sitting between them. This CDR3 comprises 14 residues. Germline V gene sequence: CDR1 SEHNR, CDR2 FQNEAQ (reference sequence). CDR3 in amino acids: CASSTRATEYEQYF. CDR3 DNA sequence: TGTGCCAGCAGCACCCGGGCCACAGAGTACGAGCAGTACTTC.

The genes are TRBV4-1 and TRBJ2-5, with a tentative D call TRBD2 (5 bases). The J call may be mistaken, given a closer DNA end match to TRBJ2-7. Germline V CDR1 and CDR2: MGHRA, YSYEKL. The CDR3 loop spans 15 amino acids. CDR3 loop: CASSQESGIYDEQYF. CDR3 bases: TGCGCCAGCAGCCAAGAATCCGGGATATACGACGAGCAGTACTTC.

The J gene is TRBJ2-7, the V gene TRBV28; 8 bases align to TRBD1. Trimming at V came to 6 bases and at J to 3 bases, leaving 10 bases not matched to a gene. The V gene's germline CDR1 is MDHEN and CDR2 SYDVKM. This CDR3 has 15 amino acids. CDR3 loop: CASSTDRAPLYEQYF. DNA for the CDR3: TGTGCCAGCAGCACGGACAGGGCGCCCCTCTACGAGCAGTACTTC.

The rearrangement joins TRBV7-2 to TRBJ2-5; TRBD2 might be the D (5 bases). Near its end, the DNA agrees better with TRBJ2-7, so the J call may be wrong. Germline V gives CDR1 SGHTA, CDR2 FQGNSA. The CDR3 runs to 17 residues. The CDR3 DNA reads TGTGCCAGCAGCTTAGTTGGTGTTAGAGGCGCGGGCTACGAGCAGTACTTC. Protein: CASSLVGVRGAGYEQYF.

For the CDR3, the DNA is TGTGCCAGCAGCTTCGACAGGGGCACTCACGAGCAGTACTTC. Translating it yields CASSFDRGTHEQYF. This rearrangement joins TRBV11-1 to TRBJ2-7; 8 bases agree with TRBD1. V gave up 3 bases and J gave up 5 bases; unmatched junction bases: 6. The germline V gene has CDR1 SGHAT and CDR2 FQDESV (reference sequence). The CDR3 is 14 residues long.

The genes are TRBV7-9 and TRBJ2-7; no clear D. The V gene lost 1 base and the J gene lost 2 bases, with 12 bases spanning the gap. The germline V gene encodes CDR1 SEHNR and CDR2 FQNEAQ (reference sequence). This CDR3 has 15 residues. Written as DNA, the CDR3 is TGTGCCAGCAGCTTAGGGATTCACCCCACCTACGAGCAGTACTTC. Protein product: CASSLGIHPTYEQYF. Full variable domain (remainder filled in from reference TRBV7-9 and TRBJ2-7): DTGVSQNPRHKITKRGQNVTFRCDPISEHNRLYWYRQTLGQGPEFLTYFQNEAQLEKSRLLSDRFSAERPKGSFSTLEIQRTEQGDSAMYLCASSLGIHPTYEQYFGPGTRLTVT.